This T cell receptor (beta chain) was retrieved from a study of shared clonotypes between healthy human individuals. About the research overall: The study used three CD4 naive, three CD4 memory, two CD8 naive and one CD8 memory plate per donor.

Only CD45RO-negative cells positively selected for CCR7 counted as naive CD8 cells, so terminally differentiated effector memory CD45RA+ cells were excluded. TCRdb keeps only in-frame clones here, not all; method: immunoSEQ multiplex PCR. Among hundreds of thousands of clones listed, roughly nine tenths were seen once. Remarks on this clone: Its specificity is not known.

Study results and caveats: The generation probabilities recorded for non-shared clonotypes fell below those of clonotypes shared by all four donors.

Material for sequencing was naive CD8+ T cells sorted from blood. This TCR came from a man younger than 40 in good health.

CDR3 DNA sequence: TGTGCCAGCAGTTACTCCCGGACTAGCGGGAGCTACGAGCAGTACTTC. Translation gives CASSYSRTSGSYEQYF. The chain couples TRBV6-5 to TRBJ2-7; 13 bases align to TRBD2. Losses at the gene ends were 0 bases for V and 3 bases for J; bases not matched to a gene: 2. CDR1 is MNHEY, CDR2 SVGAGI, per germline. The CDR3 contains 16 residues.